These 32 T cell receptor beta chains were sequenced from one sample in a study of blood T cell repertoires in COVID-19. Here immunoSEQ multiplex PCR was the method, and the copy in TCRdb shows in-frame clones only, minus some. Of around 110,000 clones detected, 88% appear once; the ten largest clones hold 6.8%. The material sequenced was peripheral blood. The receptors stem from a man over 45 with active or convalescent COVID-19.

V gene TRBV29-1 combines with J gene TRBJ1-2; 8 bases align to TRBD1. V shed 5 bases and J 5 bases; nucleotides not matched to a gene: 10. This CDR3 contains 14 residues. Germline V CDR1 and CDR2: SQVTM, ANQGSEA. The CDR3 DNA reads TGCAGCGTTTGGGGGACAGGACCCTCGTATGGCTACACCTTC. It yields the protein CSVWGTGPSYGYTF.

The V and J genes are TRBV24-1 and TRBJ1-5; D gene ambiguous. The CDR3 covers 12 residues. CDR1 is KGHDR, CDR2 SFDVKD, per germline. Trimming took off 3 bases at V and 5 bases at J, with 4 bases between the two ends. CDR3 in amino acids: CATSDQDQPQHF. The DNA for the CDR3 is TGTGCCACCAGTGATCAGGATCAGCCCCAGCATTTT.

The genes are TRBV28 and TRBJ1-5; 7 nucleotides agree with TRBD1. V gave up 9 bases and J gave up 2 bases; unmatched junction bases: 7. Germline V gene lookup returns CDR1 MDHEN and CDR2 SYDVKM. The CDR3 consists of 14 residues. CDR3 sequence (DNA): TGTGCCAGTTCCAACAGGGGCGGCAATCAGCCCCAGCATTTT. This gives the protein CASSNRGGNQPQHF.

The CDR3 here is CASSPQGQYSYNEQFF. The CDR3 DNA follows: TGTGCCAGCTCACCACAAGGACAGTACTCCTACAATGAGCAGTTCTTC. The rearrangement uses TRBV18 and TRBJ2-1; D may be TRBD1 (6 bases). The length of the CDR3 is 16 residues. Trimming took off 1 base at V and 0 bases at J, with 10 bases between the two ends. Germline V lookup: CDR1 KGHSH, CDR2 LQKENI.

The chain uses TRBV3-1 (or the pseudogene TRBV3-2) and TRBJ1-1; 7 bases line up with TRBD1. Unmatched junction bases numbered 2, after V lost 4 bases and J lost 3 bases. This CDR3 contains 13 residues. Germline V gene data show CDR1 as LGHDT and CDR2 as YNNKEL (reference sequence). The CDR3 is CASSPRGDTEAFF. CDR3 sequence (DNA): TGTGCCAGCAGCCCCAGGGGGGACACTGAAGCTTTCTTT.

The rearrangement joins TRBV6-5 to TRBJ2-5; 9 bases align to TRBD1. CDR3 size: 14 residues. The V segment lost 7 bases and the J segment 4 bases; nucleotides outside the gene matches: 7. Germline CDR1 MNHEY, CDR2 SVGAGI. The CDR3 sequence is CASTWGQGGETQYF. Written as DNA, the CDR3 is TGTGCCAGCACGTGGGGACAGGGAGGAGAGACCCAGTACTTC.

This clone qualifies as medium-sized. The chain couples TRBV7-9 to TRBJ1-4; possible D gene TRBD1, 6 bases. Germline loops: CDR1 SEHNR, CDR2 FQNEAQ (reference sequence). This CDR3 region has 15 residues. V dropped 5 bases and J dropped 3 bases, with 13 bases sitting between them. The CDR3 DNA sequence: TGTGCCAGCAGCCGAGCGGGGGCGGCTAATGAAAAACTGTTTTTT. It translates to CASSRAGAANEKLFF.

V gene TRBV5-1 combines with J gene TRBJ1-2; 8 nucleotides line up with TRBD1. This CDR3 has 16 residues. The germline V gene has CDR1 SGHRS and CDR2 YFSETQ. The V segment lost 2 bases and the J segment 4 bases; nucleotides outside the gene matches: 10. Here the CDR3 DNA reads TGCGCCAGCAGCTTCTCAGCAGGGGGCGCGGGCTATGGCTACACCTTC. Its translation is CASSFSAGGAGYGYTF.

In DNA, the CDR3 is TGTGCCAGTAGTACTCTCTCTGGGGCCAACGTCCTGACTTTC. Amino acids: CASSTLSGANVLTF. The chain employs TRBV19 and TRBJ2-6; D not certain. V was clipped by 4 bases and J by 0 bases, with 4 bases between them. Germline values: CDR1 LNHDA, CDR2 SQIVND (reference sequence). The CDR3 runs to 14 residues.

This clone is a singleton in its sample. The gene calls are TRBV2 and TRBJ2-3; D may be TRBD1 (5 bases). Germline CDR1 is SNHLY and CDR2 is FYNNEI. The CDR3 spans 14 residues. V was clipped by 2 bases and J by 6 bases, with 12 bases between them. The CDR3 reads CASSEIQGSDTQYF. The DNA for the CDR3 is TGTGCCAGCAGTGAAATCCAGGGTTCCGATACGCAGTATTTT.

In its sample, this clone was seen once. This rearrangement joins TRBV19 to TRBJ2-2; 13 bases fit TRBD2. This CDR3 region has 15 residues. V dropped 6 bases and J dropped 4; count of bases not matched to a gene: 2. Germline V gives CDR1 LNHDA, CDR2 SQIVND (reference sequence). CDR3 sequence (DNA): TGTGCCAGTAGGAGGACTAGCGGGAGCACCGGGGAGCTGTTTTTT. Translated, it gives CASRRTSGSTGELFF.

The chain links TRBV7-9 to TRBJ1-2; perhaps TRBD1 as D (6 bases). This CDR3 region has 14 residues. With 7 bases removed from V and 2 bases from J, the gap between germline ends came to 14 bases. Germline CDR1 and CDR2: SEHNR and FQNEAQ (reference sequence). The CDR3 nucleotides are TGTGCCAGCACCCCACCCCAGGGGAACTATGGCTACACCTTC. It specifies CASTPPQGNYGYTF.

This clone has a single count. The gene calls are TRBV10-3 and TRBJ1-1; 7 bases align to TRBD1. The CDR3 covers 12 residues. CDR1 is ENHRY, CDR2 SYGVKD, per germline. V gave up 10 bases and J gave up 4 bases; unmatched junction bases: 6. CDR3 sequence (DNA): TGTGCCACGACAGGGTACGGCACTGAAGCTTTCTTT. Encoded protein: CATTGYGTEAFF.

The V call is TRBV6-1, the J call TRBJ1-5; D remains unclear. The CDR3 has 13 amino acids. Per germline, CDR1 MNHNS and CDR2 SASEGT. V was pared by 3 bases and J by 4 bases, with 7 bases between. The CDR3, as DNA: TGTGCCAGCAGTGAGTGGAGGAATCAGCCCCAGCATTTT. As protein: CASSEWRNQPQHF.

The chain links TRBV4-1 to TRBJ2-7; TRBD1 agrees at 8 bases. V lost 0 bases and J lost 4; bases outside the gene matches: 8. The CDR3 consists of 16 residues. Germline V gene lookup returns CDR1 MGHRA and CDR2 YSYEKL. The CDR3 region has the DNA TGCGCCAGCAGCCAAGATCGGGGCAGACAGGGGTACGAGCAGTACTTC. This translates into CASSQDRGRQGYEQYF.

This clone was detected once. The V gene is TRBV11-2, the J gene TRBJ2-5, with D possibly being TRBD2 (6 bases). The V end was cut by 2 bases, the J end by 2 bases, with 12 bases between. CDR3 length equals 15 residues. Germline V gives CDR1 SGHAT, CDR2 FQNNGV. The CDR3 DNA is TGTGCCAGCAGCTTACCAGCGGGCAATCAAGAGACCCAGTACTTC. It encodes CASSLPAGNQETQYF.

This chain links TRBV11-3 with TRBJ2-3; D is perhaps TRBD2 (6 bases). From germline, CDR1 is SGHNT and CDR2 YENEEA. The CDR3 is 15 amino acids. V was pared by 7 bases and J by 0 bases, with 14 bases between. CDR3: CASTPSSGSTDTQYF. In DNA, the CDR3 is TGTGCCAGCACCCCTAGTAGCGGAAGCACAGATACGCAGTATTTT.

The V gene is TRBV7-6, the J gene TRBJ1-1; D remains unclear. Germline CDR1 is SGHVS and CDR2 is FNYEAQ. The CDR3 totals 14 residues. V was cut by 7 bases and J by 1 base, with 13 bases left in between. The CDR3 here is CASTPGLTNTEAFF. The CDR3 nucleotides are TGTGCCAGCACCCCCGGACTGACGAACACTGAAGCTTTCTTT.

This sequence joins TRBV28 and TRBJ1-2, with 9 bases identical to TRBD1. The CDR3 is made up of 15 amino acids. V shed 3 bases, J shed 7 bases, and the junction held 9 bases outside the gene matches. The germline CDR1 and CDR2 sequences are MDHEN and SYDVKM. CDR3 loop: CASSFNPGTGTGYTF. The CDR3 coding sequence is TGTGCCAGCAGTTTCAACCCCGGGACAGGGACTGGCTACACCTTC.

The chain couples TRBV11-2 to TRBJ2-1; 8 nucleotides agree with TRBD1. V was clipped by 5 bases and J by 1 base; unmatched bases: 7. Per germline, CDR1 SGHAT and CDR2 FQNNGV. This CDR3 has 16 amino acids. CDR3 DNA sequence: TGTGCCAGCAGCCCCTTCCAGGGGGCTTCCTACAATGAGCAGTTCTTC. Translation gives CASSPFQGASYNEQFF.

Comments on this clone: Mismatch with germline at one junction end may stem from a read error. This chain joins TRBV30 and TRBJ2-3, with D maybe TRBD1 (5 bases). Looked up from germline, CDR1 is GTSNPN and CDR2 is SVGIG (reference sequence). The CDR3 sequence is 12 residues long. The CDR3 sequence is CAWNNRQDTTFF. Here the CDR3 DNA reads TGTGCCTGGAACAACCGGCAGGACACGACCTTTTTT.

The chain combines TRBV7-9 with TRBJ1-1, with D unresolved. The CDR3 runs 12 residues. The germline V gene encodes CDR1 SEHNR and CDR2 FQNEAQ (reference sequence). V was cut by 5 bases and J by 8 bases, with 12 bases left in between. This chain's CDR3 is CASSLSAGEAFF. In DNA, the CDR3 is TGTGCCAGCAGCCTCTCCGCAGGAGAAGCTTTCTTT.

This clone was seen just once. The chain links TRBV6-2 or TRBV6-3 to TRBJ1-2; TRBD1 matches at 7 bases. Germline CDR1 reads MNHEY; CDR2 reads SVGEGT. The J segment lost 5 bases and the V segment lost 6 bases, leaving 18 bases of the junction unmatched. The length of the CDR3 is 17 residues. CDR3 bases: TGTGCCAGCAGCCCGGCGGACTCGGGACAGTTCCTTTATGGCTACACCTTC. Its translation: CASSPADSGQFLYGYTF.

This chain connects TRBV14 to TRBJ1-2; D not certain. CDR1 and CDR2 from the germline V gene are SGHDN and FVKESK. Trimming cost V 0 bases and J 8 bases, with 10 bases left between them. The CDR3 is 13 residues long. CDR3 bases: TGTGCCAGCAGCCAAGATGGAGGGCGCGGCTACACCTTC. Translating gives CASSQDGGRGYTF.

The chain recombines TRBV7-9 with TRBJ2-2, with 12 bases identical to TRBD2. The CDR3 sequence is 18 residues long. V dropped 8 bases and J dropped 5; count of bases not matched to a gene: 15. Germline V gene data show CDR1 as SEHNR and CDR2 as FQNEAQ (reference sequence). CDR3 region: CASAERGLAGGLTGELFF. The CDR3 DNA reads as TGTGCCAGCGCCGAAAGGGGCCTAGCGGGAGGGCTGACCGGGGAGCTGTTTTTT.

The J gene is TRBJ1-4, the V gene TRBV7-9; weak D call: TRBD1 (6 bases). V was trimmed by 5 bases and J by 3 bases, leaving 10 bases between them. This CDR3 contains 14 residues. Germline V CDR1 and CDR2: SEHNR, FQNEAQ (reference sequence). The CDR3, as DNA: TGTGCCAGCAGCACGGACAGAGCTAATGAAAAACTGTTTTTT. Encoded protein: CASSTDRANEKLFF. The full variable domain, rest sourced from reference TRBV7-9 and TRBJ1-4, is DTGVSQNPRHKITKRGQNVTFRCDPISEHNRLYWYRQTLGQGPEFLTYFQNEAQLEKSRLLSDRFSAERPKGSFSTLEIQRTEQGDSAMYLCASSTDRANEKLFFGSGTQLSVL.

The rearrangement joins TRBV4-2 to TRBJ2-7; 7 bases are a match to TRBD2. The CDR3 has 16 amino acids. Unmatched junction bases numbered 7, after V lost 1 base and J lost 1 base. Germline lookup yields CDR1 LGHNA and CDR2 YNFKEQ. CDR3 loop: CASSQGAGDHSYEQYF. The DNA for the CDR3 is TGTGCCAGCAGCCAAGGGGCGGGAGACCATTCCTACGAGCAGTACTTC.

The CDR3 bases are TGTGCCAGCACTCTGGGACTAGTCTACAATGAGCAGTTCTTC. Translation: CASTLGLVYNEQFF. This chain uses TRBV28 with TRBJ2-1; 8 positions agree with TRBD2. This CDR3 contains 14 residues. V dropped 7 bases and J dropped 3; count of bases not matched to a gene: 5. Germline V gene sequence: CDR1 MDHEN, CDR2 SYDVKM.

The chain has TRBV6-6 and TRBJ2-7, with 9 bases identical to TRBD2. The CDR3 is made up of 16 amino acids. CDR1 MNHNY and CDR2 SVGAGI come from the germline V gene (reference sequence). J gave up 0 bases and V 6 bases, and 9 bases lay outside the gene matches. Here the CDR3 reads CASSVTSRGGSYEQYF. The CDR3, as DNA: TGTGCCAGCAGCGTTACGTCGCGGGGGGGCTCCTACGAGCAGTACTTC.

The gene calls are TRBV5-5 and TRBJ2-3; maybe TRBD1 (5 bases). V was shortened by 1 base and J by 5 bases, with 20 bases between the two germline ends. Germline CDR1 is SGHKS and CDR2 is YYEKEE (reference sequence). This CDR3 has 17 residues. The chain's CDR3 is CASSLSSRVFRGDTQYF. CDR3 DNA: TGTGCCAGCAGCTTGTCATCTAGGGTTTTTAGGGGAGATACGCAGTATTTT.

The DNA for the CDR3 is TGTGCCAGTAGTAGCTTTGAGGGGCGGGGACAGCCCCAGCATTTT. This codes for CASSSFEGRGQPQHF. The chain joins TRBV19 to TRBJ1-5, with a tentative D call TRBD1 (5 bases). Looked up from germline, CDR1 is LNHDA and CDR2 is SQIVND (reference sequence). The CDR3 totals 15 residues. Trimming removed 4 bases from V and 7 bases from J, with 17 bases in between.

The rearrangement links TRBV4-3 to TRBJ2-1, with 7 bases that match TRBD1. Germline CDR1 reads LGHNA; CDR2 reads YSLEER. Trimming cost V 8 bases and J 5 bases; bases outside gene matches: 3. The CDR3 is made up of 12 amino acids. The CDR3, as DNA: TGCGCCAGCGGGCAGGGGGACAATGAGCAGTTCTTC. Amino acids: CASGQGDNEQFF.